Listed below are T cell receptor beta chains from one sample, sequenced in a study of T cell responses to AZD1222 COVID-19 vaccine. The repertoire was sequenced with immunoSEQ multiplex PCR; TCRdb's copy has only in-frame clones and lacks some. The data show about 80,000 clones, 80% to 90% seen once. The sequenced sample was peripheral blood, obtained 28 days after the second AZD1222 dose. The receptors shown here come from an adult who received the AZD1222 COVID-19 vaccine. Both conserved end residues are part of each CDR3. D genes are given only for firm matches. Clone sizes are given selectively: once, few, many, or a class where the clone is expanded.

J	size	V	D	CDR3	DNA
TRBJ1-1	.	TRBV14	.	CASSQFGFMNTEAFF	TGTGCCAGCAGCCAGTTTGGGTTCATGAACACTGAAGCTTTCTTT
TRBJ2-7	once	TRBV7-2	.	CASSLSFGEQYF	TGTGCCAGCAGCTTATCCTTCGGCGAGCAGTACTTC
TRBJ1-4	.	TRBV28	TRBD1	CASSPPAGRGNEKLFF	TGTGCCAGCAGTCCCCCCGCGGGCAGGGGGAATGAAAAACTGTTTTTT
TRBJ2-1	.	TRBV4-1	.	CASSQVLSVGRPGFF	TGCGCCAGCAGCCAAGTACTCAGCGTCGGACGACCCGGGTTCTTC
TRBJ1-3	.	TRBV7-2	.	CASSLVQRLGVDTIYF	TGTGCCAGCAGCTTAGTTCAAAGACTCGGGGTAGACACCATATATTTT
TRBJ2-1	.	TRBV3-1/TRBV3-2	.	CASSQRRAGSYNEQFF	TGTGCCAGCAGCCAACGCCGGGCTGGCTCCTACAATGAGCAGTTCTTC
TRBJ1-1	.	TRBV28	.	CASSIRDGFLVGTEAFF	TGTGCCAGCAGTATCCGGGACGGATTCTTAGTAGGCACTGAAGCTTTCTTT
TRBJ1-5	.	TRBV5-6	.	CASSSLTGTPNQPQHF	TGTGCCAGCAGCTCCCTTACAGGGACCCCTAATCAGCCCCAGCATTTT
TRBJ2-7	.	TRBV5-1	TRBD2	CASSSGASGREQYF	TGCGCCAGCAGCTCAGGGGCTAGCGGGCGGGAGCAGTACTTC
TRBJ2-2	.	TRBV2	.	CARTQQDTGELFF	TGTGCCAGGACGCAACAGGACACCGGGGAGCTGTTTTTT
TRBJ1-6	.	TRBV28	.	CASSQAGHSYNSPLHF	TGTGCCAGCAGTCAAGCAGGGCACTCCTATAATTCACCCCTCCACTTT
TRBJ2-5	once	TRBV18	.	CASSPFRDVQETQYF	TGTGCCAGCTCACCGTTCAGGGACGTACAAGAGACCCAGTACTTC
TRBJ1-2	once	TRBV28	.	CASSSPGYGYTF	TGTGCCAGCAGTTCGCCAGGGTATGGCTACACCTTC
TRBJ1-1	.	TRBV18	.	CASTTGGQTEAFF	TGTGCCAGCACAACCGGGGGGCAGACTGAAGCTTTCTTT
TRBJ1-2	.	TRBV18	.	CASSPDRAAGYGYTF	TGTGCCAGCTCCCCAGATAGGGCGGCCGGCTATGGCTACACCTTC
TRBJ1-5	.	TRBV4-2	TRBD1	CASSQDLTGGFQPQHF	TGTGCCAGCAGCCAAGATCTAACAGGGGGCTTTCAGCCCCAGCATTTT
TRBJ1-2	.	TRBV7-9	.	CASSLVANYGYTF	TGTGCCAGCAGCTTAGTAGCTAACTATGGCTACACCTTC
TRBJ2-7	.	TRBV10-3	.	CAISLPGQDYEQYF	TGTGCCATCAGTCTCCCGGGACAAGACTACGAGCAGTACTTC
TRBJ2-5	.	TRBV19	TRBD1	CASAGTVQETQYF	TGTGCCAGTGCCGGGACAGTACAAGAGACCCAGTACTTC
TRBJ1-5	few	TRBV10-3	.	CAISESRWDQPQHF	TGTGCCATCAGTGAGTCTCGGTGGGATCAGCCCCAGCATTTT
TRBJ2-7	.	TRBV5-5	TRBD1	CASSNGQGAYEQYF	TGTGCCAGCAGCAACGGACAGGGGGCGTACGAGCAGTACTTC
TRBJ2-3	.	TRBV2	TRBD1	CASSVRDRSTDTQYF	TGTGCCAGCAGTGTGAGGGACAGATCCACAGATACGCAGTATTTT
TRBJ1-5	.	TRBV20-1	.	CSASTQGVYSNQPQHF	TGCAGTGCAAGTACACAAGGGGTTTATAGCAATCAGCCCCAGCATTTT
TRBJ1-1	once	TRBV20-1	.	CSAEPVTEAFF	TGCAGTGCTGAGCCGGTAACTGAAGCTTTCTTT
TRBJ2-5	.	TRBV19	.	CASSTGSEETQYF	TGTGCCAGTAGTACAGGGAGCGAAGAGACCCAGTACTTC